This T cell receptor (beta chain) was identified in a study of T cells expressing NK-cell markers. With the 5' RACE reads reprocessed, TCRdb shows one record per CDR3 protein and no DNA. The sample holds about 380,000 distinct CDR3 sequences. This CDR3 comprises 15 residues. The germline V gene has CDR1 DFQATT and CDR2 SNEGSKA (reference sequence). V is TRBV20-1 and J is TRBJ2-2; TCRdb selects TRBD1, and the lack of DNA leaves this call unchecked. This clonotype was sampled from a man aged 18-75 years in good health. Sequenced sample: blood T cells: a sorted CD56 or NKG2C T cell subset, CD4+ or CD8+ T cells, or bulk PBMC T cells (not recorded which). The CDR3 spells CSARVGRGLTGELFF.